The next 15 T cell receptor beta chains were all read from a single sample in a study of Japanese encephalitis immunity and Zika vaccine responses. For 6 days, PBMCs labeled with CFSE were cultured with peptide pools at 0.85 to 1 ug/mL each. The sort collected unfixed, live, CD56-CD19-CD16-CD3+CD4+ CFSE-low proliferating CD4 T cells. TCRdb reanalysed the 5' RACE reads using MiXCR and keeps one entry per CDR3 protein. The table has more than 100 distinct CDR3 sequences, approximately 10% seen once; the top ten hold 50%. The specimen was antigen-activated CD4+ T cells from blood, cultured, collected during a Zika inactivated vaccine study. These receptors were taken from an adult man who received an inactivated Zika virus vaccine.

By share, this clonotype counts as hyperexpanded. The V gene is TRBV19, the J gene TRBJ2-7; D gene ambiguous. This CDR3 contains 13 residues. Trimming removed 5 bases from V and 6 bases from J, with 14 bases in between. Germline values: CDR1 LNHDA, CDR2 SQIVND (reference sequence). The CDR3 bases are TGTGCCAGTAGTCCCGCAGTGGGCGGCGAGCAGTACTTC. This translates into CASSPAVGGEQYF.

By sample fraction, this clonotype is large. The rearrangement links TRBV4-1 to TRBJ1-1, with 7 bases matching TRBD1. Germline CDR1 is MGHRA and CDR2 is YSYEKL. There are 16 residues in the CDR3. Germline trimming cut 4 bases from V and 0 bases from J; bases unmatched to any gene: 8. The CDR3 is CASSPRQGTMNTEAFF. CDR3 in DNA: TGCGCCAGCAGCCCGAGACAGGGAACCATGAACACTGAAGCTTTCTTT.

This clonotype is labeled as large (0.1 to 1%). The rearrangement joins TRBV4-2 to TRBJ1-2; 10 nucleotides agree with TRBD1. With V trimmed by 4 bases and J by 0 bases, 2 bases remained unmatched. The germline CDR1 and CDR2 sequences are LGHNA and YNFKEQ. CDR3 length: 15 amino acids. The CDR3 DNA reads TGTGCCAGCAGCCCTGGACAGGGGGCTAACTATGGCTACACCTTC. This translates into CASSPGQGANYGYTF.

By frequency in the sample, this clonotype is large. The chain joins TRBV30 to TRBJ1-4; D perhaps matches TRBD1 (6 bases). CDR1 and CDR2 (germline): GTSNPN, SVGIG (reference sequence). The length of the CDR3 is 13 residues. Trimming left V 1 base short and J 4 bases short, with 7 bases between. CDR3 region: CAWSEGVNEKLFF. In nucleotides, the CDR3 is TGTGCCTGGAGTGAGGGGGTTAATGAAAAACTGTTTTTT.

By share, this clonotype counts as large. The V and J genes are TRBV20-1 and TRBJ2-7; 12 bases are a match to TRBD1. Trimming removed 6 bases from V and 7 bases from J; junction bases left unmatched: 7. Germline assignment: CDR1 DFQATT and CDR2 SNEGSKA (reference sequence). There are 13 residues in the CDR3. CDR3 residues: CSAPGQGAEEQYF. In DNA form, the CDR3 reads TGCAGTGCGCCGGGACAGGGGGCCGAGGAGCAGTACTTC.

This clonotype ranks as medium-sized. This chain joins TRBV10-3 and TRBJ2-7; 11 bases align to TRBD2. The J segment lost 6 bases and the V segment lost 10 bases, leaving 17 bases of the junction unmatched. This CDR3 region has 16 residues. The germline V gene has CDR1 ENHRY and CDR2 SYGVKD. This CDR3 reads CASRGGSLAGGTEQYF. CDR3 nucleotides: TGTGCCAGCCGAGGGGGGAGTCTAGCGGGGGGCACCGAGCAGTACTTC.

This clonotype is classed as large. The rearrangement uses TRBV7-3 and TRBJ2-2; no reliable D call. The CDR3 contains 12 residues. The germline V gene has CDR1 SGHTA and CDR2 FQGTGA. Trimming shortened V by 5 bases and J by 6 bases, and 7 bases separated the two germline ends. CDR3 region: CASSPLPGELFF. The CDR3 DNA follows: TGTGCCAGCAGCCCCCTCCCCGGGGAGCTGTTTTTT.

A word on this clonotype: A far larger clone is just one base off, so this is likely a read error. The chain employs TRBV6-2 or TRBV6-3 and TRBJ2-1; possibly TRBD2 for D (5 bases). The CDR3 consists of 15 residues. Germline V gives CDR1 MNHEY, CDR2 SVGEGT. For the CDR3, the DNA is TGTACCAGCAGTTACTCATGGAGGTTCTACAATGAGCAGTTCTTC. Encoded protein: CTSSYSWRFYNEQFF.

In its sample, this clonotype ranks as hyperexpanded. This CDR3 reads CASSEVVVSSGGNYEQYF. CDR3 coding DNA: TGTGCCAGCAGTGAAGTGGTCGTTTCGTCGGGGGGCAACTACGAGCAGTACTTC. V is TRBV6-1 and J is TRBJ2-7, with D possibly matching TRBD2 (7 bases). Germline V gives CDR1 MNHNS, CDR2 SASEGT. V shed 1 base and J shed 3 bases, with 22 bases lying between them. The CDR3 is 18 amino acids.

Note on this clonotype: With a much larger clone just one base away, this may be a read error. The CDR3 DNA is TGCGCCAGCAACTCGTTGGGGGATGTGGGTGAGCAGTTCTTC. This gives the protein CASNSLGDVGEQFF. The chain links TRBV5-1 to TRBJ2-1; the D call may be TRBD1 or TRBD2 (5 bases each). This CDR3 spans 14 amino acids. V was cut by 6 bases and J by 9 bases, with 19 bases left in between. Germline CDR1 reads SGHRS; CDR2 reads YFSETQ.

In its sample, this clonotype is hyperexpanded. The chain has TRBV28 and TRBJ2-3, with D unclear. The germline CDR1 and CDR2 sequences are MDHEN and SYDVKM. There are 16 residues in the CDR3. V was clipped by 6 bases and J by 0 bases, with 16 bases between them. Here the CDR3 DNA reads TGTGCCAGCAGACCCTCCTGGCGGCTCAGCACAGATACGCAGTATTTT. Amino acids: CASRPSWRLSTDTQYF. Full variable domain (missing parts from reference TRBV28 and TRBJ2-3): DVKVTQSSRYLVKRTGEKVFLECVQDMDHENMFWYRQDPGLGLRLIYFSYDVKMKEKGDIPEGYSVSREKKERFSLILESASTNQTSMYLCASRPSWRLSTDTQYFGPGTRLTVL.

Judged by abundance, this clonotype is hyperexpanded (1% or more). The V and J genes are TRBV13 and TRBJ1-2; D is perhaps TRBD1 (5 bases). This CDR3 comprises 14 residues. Trimming removed 3 bases from V and 5 bases from J, with 13 bases in between. Germline CDR1 reads PRHDT; CDR2 reads FYEKMQ (reference sequence). CDR3 in amino acids: CASSFMGRRYGYTF. DNA of the CDR3: TGTGCCAGCAGCTTTATGGGACGGCGGTATGGCTACACCTTC. The variable domain in full, with the rest retrieved from reference TRBV13 and TRBJ1-2, is AAGVIQSPRHLIKEKRETATLKCYPIPRHDTVYWYQQGPGQDPQFLISFYEKMQSDKGSIPDRFSAQQFSDYHSELNMSSLELGDSALYFCASSFMGRRYGYTFGSGTRLTVV.

This clonotype is labeled medium-sized. The CDR3 region has the DNA TGTGCCAGTAGTCCGGAGGGATACGGCTACACCTTC. This sequence encodes CASSPEGYGYTF. V usage is TRBV19 and J usage is TRBJ1-2; D gene ambiguous. Germline values: CDR1 LNHDA, CDR2 SQIVND (reference sequence). This CDR3 region has 12 residues. Trimming removed 5 bases at V and 8 bases at J, with 12 bases between.

This clonotype is termed hyperexpanded. The CDR3 bases are TGTGCCAGCAGCTTGATAGACCGAAATGCTGGGCAGTTCTTC. It codes for CASSLIDRNAGQFF. This sequence joins TRBV5-6 and TRBJ2-1; unclear D gene. V dropped 1 base and J dropped 12 bases, with 17 bases sitting between them. The CDR3 loop spans 14 amino acids. The V gene's germline CDR1 is SGHDT and CDR2 YYEEEE.

This clonotype is large by share. The chain couples TRBV4-2 to TRBJ1-1; 8 positions match TRBD1. The germline V gene encodes CDR1 LGHNA and CDR2 YNFKEQ. V lost 4 bases and J lost 8; bases outside the gene matches: 9. The CDR3 sequence is 14 residues long. CDR3 sequence reads: CASSLPGTGPEAFF. The DNA of the CDR3 is TGTGCCAGCAGCCTACCGGGGACAGGCCCGGAAGCTTTCTTT.